This TCR beta chain derives from a study of shared clonotypes between healthy human individuals. Study-wide points: Memory subsets had estimated richness that was generally smaller than that of naive subsets. Some naive CD4 clonotypes, roughly 4.7%, turned up in common across a handful of donors.

At deep level, the assay was performed. Profiled with immunoSEQ multiplex PCR; TCRdb holds only in-frame clones, not every one. The table lists about 2.4 million clones, over 85% of them singletons. Worth noting for this clone: Its antigen remains unknown. The same CDR3 is also encoded by other DNA sequences in this sample.

Germline V CDR1 and CDR2: SGDLS, YYNGEE. The CDR3 covers 15 residues. With 0 bases removed from V and 0 bases from J, the gap between germline ends came to 7 bases. The sequenced material came from naive CD4+ T cells from PBMCs. Subset denoted: CD45RA+ positively selected. This TCR came from a man aged 18-30 years in good health. Some clones in this sample may be carry-over from other donors' samples. The chain combines TRBV9 with TRBJ2-1; a possible D gene is TRBD1 (6 bases). The CDR3 spells CASSVEGGSYNEQFF. CDR3 DNA: TGTGCCAGCAGCGTAGAAGGGGGCTCCTACAATGAGCAGTTCTTC.